This paragraph covers one T cell receptor (beta chain) sequence. Its antigen is currently unknown. This CDR3 is 14 amino acids long. V was pared by 4 bases and J by 5 bases, with 5 bases of the junction left unmatched. The germline V gene has CDR1 SGHRS and CDR2 YFSETQ. The data were taken from a study of shared clonotypes between healthy human individuals. Background on the study: Researchers assigned three CD4 naive, three CD4 memory, two CD8 naive and one CD8 memory plate to each donor. Study-wide results and caveats: Depth was large, yet rarefaction showed that sorted-subset sequencing was incomplete. It was expected that sequencing depth would affect clonotype sharing among donors.

An assay was performed, and its level was deep. TCRdb's table, derived via immunoSEQ multiplex PCR, lists solely in-frame clones and lacks some. Of millions of clones listed, over 90% are singletons. The receptor was isolated from a man in his late teens or twenties in good health. Some clones in this sample may be carry-over from other donors' samples. Sequencing was done on a sample of naive CD4+ T cells from PBMCs. Subset reported: CD45RA+ positively selected. The V call is TRBV5-1, the J call TRBJ2-1, with 8 bases matching TRBD2. This chain's CDR3 is CASSDPGLDNEQFF. As DNA, the CDR3 is TGCGCCAGCAGCGACCCGGGACTAGACAATGAGCAGTTCTTC.